What follows are 5 T cell receptor beta chains derived from one specimen sequenced in a study of T-cell memory formation after mild COVID-19. TCRdb re-called the 5' RACE reads with MiXCR, one entry per CDR3 protein. There are about 340,000 distinct CDR3 sequences in the sample; 10% to 15% occur only once, and 20% to 25% lies in the top ten. The sample consisted of PBMCs or a T cell subset sorted from them (not recorded which). These receptors originate from a man in his late teens or twenties who had mild COVID-19 (a few samples of this study predate the infection). Cell type and time point are not known.

This clonotype has more than one count but fewer than ten. The chain is built from TRBV10-3 and TRBJ1-2; TRBD1 matches at 7 bases. This CDR3 spans 11 amino acids. V was pared by 3 bases and J by 8 bases, with 0 bases of the junction left unmatched. The V gene's germline CDR1 is ENHRY and CDR2 SYGVKD. CDR3 nucleotide sequence: TGTGCCATCAGTGACAGGGGGGGCTACACCTTC. It is translated as CAISDRGGYTF.

The genes are TRBV7-9 and TRBJ2-3, with 9 nucleotides matching TRBD2. Germline-derived CDR1 and CDR2 are SEHNR and FQNEAQ (reference sequence). Trimming cost V 3 bases and J 7 bases; bases outside gene matches: 8. This CDR3 has 15 residues. The CDR3 is CASSFGLRGGHTQYF. The CDR3 nucleotides read TGTGCCAGCAGCTTTGGTTTGCGGGGGGGCCATACGCAGTATTTT.

Only a few counts were recorded for this clonotype. Written as DNA, the CDR3 is TGCGCCAGCAGCCCGACCGCAGCAGGCTACGAGCAGTACGTC. As protein: CASSPTAAGYEQYV. The genes are TRBV4-1 and TRBJ2-7; D unclear. The CDR3 totals 14 residues. V was cut by 4 bases and J by 3 bases, with 13 bases left in between. In germline, CDR1 is MGHRA, CDR2 YSYEKL.

The chain combines TRBV5-1 with TRBJ1-1, with 9 bases fitting TRBD1. With 7 bases clipped from V and 6 bases from J, the junction kept 4 bases outside the gene matches. CDR1 and CDR2 (germline): SGHRS, YFSETQ. The CDR3 spans 12 residues. The CDR3 nucleotides read TGCGCCAGCCCCAGGACAGGGGCTGAAGCTTTCTTT. It codes for CASPRTGAEAFF.

This chain links TRBV3-1 with TRBJ2-7, with D possibly TRBD2 on 7 matching bases. Germline V lookup: CDR1 LGHDT, CDR2 YNNKEL (reference sequence). The V end lost 4 bases, the J end lost 1 base, and 14 bases lay between the germline ends. The CDR3 consists of 15 residues. The CDR3 nucleotides are TGTGCCAGCAGCCCACTGGGGGGGGCATCCTACGAGCAGTACTTC. Amino acids: CASSPLGGASYEQYF.